This record looks at one T cell receptor beta chain sequence and its context. This specimen comes from a study of shared clonotypes between healthy human individuals. Replicate PCRs for sorted subsets used about 200 ng DNA; this equaled 25,000 to 30,000 T cell genomes. Clones were read by immunoSEQ multiplex PCR, and TCRdb kept only the in-frame ones, dropping some. The sample lists roughly 2.2 million clones; around 90% were seen once. Germline-derived CDR1 and CDR2 are SGHNT and YYREEE (reference sequence). The CDR3 is 14 amino acids. J was trimmed by 3 bases and V by 0 bases; bases with no gene match: 3.

Sequences were obtained from naive CD4+ T cells from PBMCs. Described subset: CD45RA+ positively selected. The receptor was isolated from a man aged 18 to 29 in good health. Some clones in this sample may be carry-over from other donors' samples. V and J are TRBV5-4 and TRBJ2-7; 7 nucleotides match TRBD2. CDR3 amino acids: CASSLEGGFYEQYF. In nucleotides, the CDR3 is TGTGCCAGCAGCTTGGAGGGAGGGTTCTACGAGCAGTACTTC.